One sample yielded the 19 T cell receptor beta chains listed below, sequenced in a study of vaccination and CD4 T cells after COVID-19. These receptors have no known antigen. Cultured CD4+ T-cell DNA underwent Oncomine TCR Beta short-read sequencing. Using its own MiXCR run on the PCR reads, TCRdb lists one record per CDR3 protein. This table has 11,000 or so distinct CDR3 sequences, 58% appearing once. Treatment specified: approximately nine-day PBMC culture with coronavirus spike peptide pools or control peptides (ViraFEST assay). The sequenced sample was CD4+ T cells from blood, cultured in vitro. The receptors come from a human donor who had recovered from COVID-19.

The CDR3 region has the DNA TGTGCCATCAGTGAGAATGGACTAGCAGGCACAGATACGCAGTATTTT. Translated: CAISENGLAGTDTQYF. The chain employs TRBV10-3 and TRBJ2-3; 8 positions match TRBD2. The CDR3 extends over 16 amino acids. Trimming took 2 bases from V and 1 from J; bases not matched to a gene: 5. Germline lookup yields CDR1 ENHRY and CDR2 SYGVKD.

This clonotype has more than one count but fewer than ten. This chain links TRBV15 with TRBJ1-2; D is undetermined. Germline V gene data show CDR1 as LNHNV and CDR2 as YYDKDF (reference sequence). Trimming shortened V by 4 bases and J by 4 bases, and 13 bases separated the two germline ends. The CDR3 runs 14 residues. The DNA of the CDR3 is TGTGCCACCAGCAACAGAGAGCCTGGCTATGGCTACACCTTC. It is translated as CATSNREPGYGYTF.

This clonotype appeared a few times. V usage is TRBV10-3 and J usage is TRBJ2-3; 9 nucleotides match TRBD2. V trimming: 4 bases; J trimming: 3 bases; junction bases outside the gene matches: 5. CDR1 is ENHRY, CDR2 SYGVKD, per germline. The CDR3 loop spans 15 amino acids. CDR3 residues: CAISGREGLTDTQYF. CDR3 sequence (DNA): TGTGCCATCAGTGGGCGGGAGGGCTTAACAGATACGCAGTATTTT.

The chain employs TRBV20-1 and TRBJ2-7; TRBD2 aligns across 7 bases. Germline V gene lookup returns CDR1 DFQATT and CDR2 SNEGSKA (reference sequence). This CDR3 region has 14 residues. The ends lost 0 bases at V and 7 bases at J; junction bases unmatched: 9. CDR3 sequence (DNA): TGCAGTGCTAGAGATTCACTAGCGATGGGGGAGCAGTACTTC. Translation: CSARDSLAMGEQYF.

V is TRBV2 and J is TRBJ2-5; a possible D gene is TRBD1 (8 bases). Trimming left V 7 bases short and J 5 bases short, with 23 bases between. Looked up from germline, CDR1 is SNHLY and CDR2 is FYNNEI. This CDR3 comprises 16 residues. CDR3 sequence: CASTGGRNRGLETQYF. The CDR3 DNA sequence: TGTGCCAGCACGGGGGGCCGTAACAGGGGGTTGGAGACCCAGTACTTC.

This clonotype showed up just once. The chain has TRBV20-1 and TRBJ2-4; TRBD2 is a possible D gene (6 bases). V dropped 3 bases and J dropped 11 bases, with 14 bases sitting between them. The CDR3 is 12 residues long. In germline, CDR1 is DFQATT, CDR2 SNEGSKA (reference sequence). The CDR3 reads CSARVFGEVQYF. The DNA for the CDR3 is TGCAGTGCTAGGGTCTTCGGGGAGGTTCAGTACTTC.

The CDR3 DNA reads as TGTGCCAGCAGCTCACCCTTGGGGACTAGCAATGAGCAGTTCTTC. Translation: CASSSPLGTSNEQFF. The V gene is TRBV5-4, the J gene TRBJ2-1, with 8 positions matching TRBD2. Germline-derived CDR1 and CDR2 are SGHNT and YYREEE (reference sequence). There are 15 residues in the CDR3. Germline trimming cut 3 bases from V and 6 bases from J; bases unmatched to any gene: 8.

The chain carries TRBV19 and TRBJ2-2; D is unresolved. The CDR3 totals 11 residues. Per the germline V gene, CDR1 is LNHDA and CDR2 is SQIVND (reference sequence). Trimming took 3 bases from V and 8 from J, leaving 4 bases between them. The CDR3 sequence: CASSMVGELFF. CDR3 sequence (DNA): TGTGCCAGTAGTATGGTTGGGGAGCTGTTTTTT.

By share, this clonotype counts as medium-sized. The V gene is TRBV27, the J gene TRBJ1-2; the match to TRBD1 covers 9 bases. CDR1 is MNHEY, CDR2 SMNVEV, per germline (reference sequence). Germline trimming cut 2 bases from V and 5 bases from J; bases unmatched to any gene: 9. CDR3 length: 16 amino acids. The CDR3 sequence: CASSLVGTGGGYGYTF. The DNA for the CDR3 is TGTGCCAGCAGTTTAGTCGGAACAGGGGGCGGGTATGGCTACACCTTC.

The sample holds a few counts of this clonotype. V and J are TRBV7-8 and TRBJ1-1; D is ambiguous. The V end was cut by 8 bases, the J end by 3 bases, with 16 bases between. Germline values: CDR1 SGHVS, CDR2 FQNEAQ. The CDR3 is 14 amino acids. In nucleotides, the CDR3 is TGTGCCAGCGAACGAGGTCTGAGGGACACTGAAGCTTTCTTT. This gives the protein CASERGLRDTEAFF.

CDR3 nucleotides: TGTGCCAGCTCGACCGGGACTAACCTCGAGCAGTACTTC. Its translation: CASSTGTNLEQYF. The genes are TRBV6-1 and TRBJ2-7; 7 bases are a match to TRBD2. The CDR3 sequence is 13 residues long. Germline V gene data show CDR1 as MNHNS and CDR2 as SASEGT. With 8 bases clipped from V and 6 bases from J, the junction kept 10 bases outside the gene matches.

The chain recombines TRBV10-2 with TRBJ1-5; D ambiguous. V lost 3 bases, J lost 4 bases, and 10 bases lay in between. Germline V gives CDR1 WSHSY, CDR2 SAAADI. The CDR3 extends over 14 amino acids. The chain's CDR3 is CASSDPGGNQPQHF. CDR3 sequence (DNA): TGCGCCAGCAGTGACCCGGGAGGAAATCAGCCCCAGCATTTT.

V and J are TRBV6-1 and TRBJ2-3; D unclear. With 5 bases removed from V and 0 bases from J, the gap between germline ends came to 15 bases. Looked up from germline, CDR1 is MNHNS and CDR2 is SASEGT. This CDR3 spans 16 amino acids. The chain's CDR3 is CASSNTRPKSTDTQYF. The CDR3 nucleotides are TGTGCCAGCAGTAACACCCGACCGAAGAGCACAGATACGCAGTATTTT.

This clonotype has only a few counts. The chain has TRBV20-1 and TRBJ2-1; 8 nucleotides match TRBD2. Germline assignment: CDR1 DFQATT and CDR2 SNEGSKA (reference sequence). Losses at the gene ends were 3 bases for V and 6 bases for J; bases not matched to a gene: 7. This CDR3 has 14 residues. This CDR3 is CSASFGSGGNEQFF. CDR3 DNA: TGCAGTGCTAGTTTCGGGAGCGGGGGCAATGAGCAGTTCTTC.

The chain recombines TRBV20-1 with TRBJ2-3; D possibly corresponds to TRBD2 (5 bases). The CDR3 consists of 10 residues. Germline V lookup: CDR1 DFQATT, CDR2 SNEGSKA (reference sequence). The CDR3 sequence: CAGGLEAQYF. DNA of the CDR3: TGCGCCGGTGGTTTGGAGGCGCAGTATTTT.

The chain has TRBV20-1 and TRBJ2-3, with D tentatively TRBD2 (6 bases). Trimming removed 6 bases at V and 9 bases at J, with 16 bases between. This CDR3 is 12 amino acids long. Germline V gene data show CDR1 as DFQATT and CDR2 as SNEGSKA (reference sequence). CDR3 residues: CSATKSGGTQYF. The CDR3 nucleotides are TGCAGTGCCACAAAGTCCGGGGGAACGCAGTATTTT.

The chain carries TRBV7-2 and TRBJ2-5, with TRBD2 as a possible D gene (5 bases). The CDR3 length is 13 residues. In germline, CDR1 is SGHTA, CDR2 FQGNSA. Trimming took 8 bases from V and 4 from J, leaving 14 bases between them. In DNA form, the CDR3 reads TGTGCCAGCGCCACGGGGTTGGGAGAGACCCAGTACTTC. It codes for CASATGLGETQYF.

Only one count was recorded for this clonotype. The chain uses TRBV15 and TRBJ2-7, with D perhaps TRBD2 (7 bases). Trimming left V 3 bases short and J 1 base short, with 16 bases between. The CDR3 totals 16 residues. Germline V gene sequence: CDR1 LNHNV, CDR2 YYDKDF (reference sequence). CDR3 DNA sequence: TGTGCCACCAGCAGTCGTAAGGGAGGGGGATCCTACGAGCAGTACTTC. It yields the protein CATSSRKGGGSYEQYF.

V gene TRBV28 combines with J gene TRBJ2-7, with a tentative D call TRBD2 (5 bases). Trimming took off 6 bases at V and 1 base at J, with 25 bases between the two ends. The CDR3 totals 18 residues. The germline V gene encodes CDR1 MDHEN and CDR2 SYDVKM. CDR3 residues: CASSQRKAGRRSSYEQYF. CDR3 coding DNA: TGTGCCAGCAGCCAACGAAAGGCAGGACGGAGGTCGTCCTACGAGCAGTACTTC.